This TCR beta chain originates from a study of graft-versus-host responses after intestinal transplantation. At the level of the study: Isolated intestinal, liver-intestinal, or multivisceral transplants were what recipients had. The study gave all recipients anti-thymocyte globulin induction, then tacrolimus and steroids for 2 to 3 years.

Researchers placed some 200,000 CFSE-labeled responder cells in culture with some 200,000 irradiated, violet-dye-labeled stimulator cells. The CDR3 is 18 residues long. The ends lost 3 bases at V and 2 bases at J; junction bases unmatched: 8. Germline CDR1 is LNHDA and CDR2 is SQIVND (reference sequence). Here immunoSEQ multiplex PCR was the method, and the copy in TCRdb shows in-frame clones only, minus some. The table shows about 14,000 clones, with more than 30% occurring only once. V usage is TRBV19 and J usage is TRBJ1-3, with 12 bases aligning to TRBD1. This sample comprised alloreactive CD8+ T cells from a mixed lymphocyte reaction culture, obtained before intestinal transplant. Subset indicated: CFSE-low proliferating T cells sorted from roughly 6-day pre-transplant mixed lymphocyte reaction (GvH or HvG direction). This receptor was identified in a human patient who received an intestinal transplant. CDR3 nucleotide sequence: TGTGCCAGTAGTATTGGCGGGACAGGGGGCGCCCCTGGAAACACCATATATTTT. Its translation is CASSIGGTGGAPGNTIYF.